This TCR beta chain appears in the sequencing data of a study of T cell repertoires in cytomegalovirus infection. Study at large: Indications of both CMV infection and matching HLA type were provided by public TCR beta signatures. The study's findings and limits: HLA-C-restricted CMV clonotypes gave the most frequent clonotype in two of eight donors. Summed frequency of shared TCR beta families picked out CMV carriers who also had the relevant HLA.

The CDR3 length is 15 residues. V dropped 1 base and J dropped 3 bases, with 11 bases sitting between them. Germline V gene lookup returns CDR1 SGHTA and CDR2 FQGNSA. The table lists this clonotype with many counts. Its antigen is unidentified. Using its own MiXCR run on the reads, TCRdb lists one record per CDR3 protein. The sample lists about 140,000 distinct CDR3 sequences, approximately 5.9% occurring once. The TCR was taken from a human donor in good health (CMV status not recorded). Some clones in this sample may be carry-over from other donors' samples. The chain recombines TRBV7-2 with TRBJ2-3; D not certain. The sample was PBMCs. The DNA for the CDR3 is TGTGCCAGCAGCTTAGAGCCCAGGAATACAGATACGCAGTATTTT. Translated: CASSLEPRNTDTQYF.